This T cell receptor (beta chain) was captured by sequencing in a study of blood T cell repertoires in COVID-19. Overall study context: Donors in the United States, Italy and Spain gave samples during acute or convalescent COVID-19. T cells, B-cell-depleted T cells, or PBMCs supplied cDNA or gDNA.

As processed by the authors: Amplification of reference gene primers provided the estimated nucleated cell counts. Sequencing was performed with immunoSEQ multiplex PCR; in TCRdb, only in-frame clones are kept and a portion is missing. The D gene and trimming were derived from the DNA, and the V and J assignments and clone size from that table. The sample lists about 87,000 clones, more than 85% occurring once. V was cut by 5 bases and J by 0 bases, with 12 bases left in between. Germline loops: CDR1 GTSNPN, CDR2 SVGIG (reference sequence). There are 14 residues in the CDR3. Sequencing input: peripheral blood. This TCR was recovered from a middle-aged man with acute or convalescent COVID-19. The genes are TRBV30 and TRBJ2-3, with TRBD2 as a possible D gene (5 bases). Here the CDR3 reads CAWCLAVSTDTQYF. The CDR3 nucleotides are TGTGCCTGGTGCCTAGCAGTTAGCACAGATACGCAGTATTTT.